These 2 T cell receptor beta chains originate from one sample sequenced in a study of blood T cells in healthy people across ages. A second PCR of 7 to 11 cycles used a sample-barcoded 5' primer and a J-beta primer mix. TCRdb processed the 5' RACE reads anew with MiXCR; each CDR3 protein has one entry. The data hold fewer than 2,000,000 distinct CDR3 sequences, with approximately 39% observed a single time. The sample consisted of blood. The source of these receptors is a human donor in good health.

With respect to this clonotype: The junction shows a germline mismatch at one end, possibly a read error. The chain links TRBV6-2 or TRBV6-3 to TRBJ2-1; the match to TRBD2 covers 8 bases. The CDR3 is made up of 14 amino acids. The germline V gene has CDR1 MNHEY and CDR2 SVGEGT. The CDR3 is CACSYGRGGNEQFF. DNA for the CDR3: TGTGCCTGCAGTTACGGCCGGGGGGGCAATGAGCAGTTCTTC.

In the case of this clonotype: At one end, the junction sequence differs from germline, possibly due to a read error. The chain combines TRBV6-6 with TRBJ2-3; a possible D gene is TRBD1 (7 bases). The CDR3 contains 16 residues. The germline CDR1 and CDR2 sequences are MNHNY and SVGAGI (reference sequence). The CDR3 DNA sequence: TGTGTCAGCAGTTACGGGGCAGGGGGGTACGCAGATACGCAGTATTTT. It encodes CVSSYGAGGYADTQYF.